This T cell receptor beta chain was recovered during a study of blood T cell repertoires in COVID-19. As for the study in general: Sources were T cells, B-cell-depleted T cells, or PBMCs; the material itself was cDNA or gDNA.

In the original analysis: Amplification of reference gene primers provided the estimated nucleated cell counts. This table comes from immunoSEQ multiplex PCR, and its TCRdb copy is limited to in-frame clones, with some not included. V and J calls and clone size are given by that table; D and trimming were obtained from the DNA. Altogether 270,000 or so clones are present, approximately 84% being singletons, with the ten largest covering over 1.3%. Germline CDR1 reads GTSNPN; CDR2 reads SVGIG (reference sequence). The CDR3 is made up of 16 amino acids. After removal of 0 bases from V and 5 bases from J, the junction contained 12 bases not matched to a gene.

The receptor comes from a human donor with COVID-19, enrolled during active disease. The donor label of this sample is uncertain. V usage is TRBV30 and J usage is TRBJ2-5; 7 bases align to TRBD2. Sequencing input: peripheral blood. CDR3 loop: CAWSVLFGSRGETQYF. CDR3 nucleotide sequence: TGTGCCTGGAGTGTACTTTTCGGTTCGCGGGGGGAGACCCAGTACTTC.